Listed below are T cell receptor beta chains from one sample, sequenced in a study of response to subunit inactivated influenza vaccine. In TCRdb, the RT-PCR reads were re-called with MiXCR into one record per CDR3 protein. The repertoire includes about 700,000 distinct CDR3 sequences, around 13% of them detected once, and 7.5% to 8% sits in the top ten. Sequenced material: PBMCs from blood, taken less than 15 days before vaccination. The receptors derive from a man over 45 who received an inactivated influenza vaccine. Each CDR3 is given with its conserved first and last residue. A D gene is named only where the DNA matches it firmly. A row's size may be missing; if present it is once, few, many or a size class.

cdr3_aa,cdr3_nt,clone_size,j_call,d_call,v_call
CSATMTSGSYEQYF,TGCAGTGCTACCATGACTAGCGGGAGTTACGAGCAGTACTTC,few,TRBJ2-7,TRBD2,TRBV20-1
CASSPRTSGVYNEQFF,TGTGCCAGCAGCCCGCGGACTAGCGGGGTCTACAATGAGCAGTTCTTC,few,TRBJ2-1,TRBD2,TRBV3-1
CASSTGQYFQETQYF,TGTGCCAGCAGCACCGGACAGTACTTTCAAGAGACCCAGTACTTC,NA,TRBJ2-5,NA,TRBV9
CASSSVTGGEDTQYF,TGTGCCAGCAGTTCTGTGACAGGGGGTGAAGATACGCAGTATTTT,few,TRBJ2-3,TRBD1,TRBV12-3/TRBV12-4
CASSQDPGQNIQYF,TGCGCCAGCAGCCAAGATCCTGGGCAAAACATTCAGTACTTC,NA,TRBJ2-4,NA,TRBV4-1
CASSPPLSEADTQYF,TGTGCCAGCTCACCCCCTCTCAGCGAAGCAGATACGCAGTATTTT,NA,TRBJ2-3,NA,TRBV18
CASSHRTGWQPQHF,TGTGCCAGCAGCCATAGGACAGGTTGGCAGCCCCAGCATTTT,NA,TRBJ1-5,TRBD1,TRBV7-2
CASSPTGRTGELFF,TGTGCCAGCAGCCCTACCGGGCGGACCGGGGAGCTGTTTTTT,many,TRBJ2-2,NA,TRBV12-3/TRBV12-4
CASSQREDNGKFF,TGCGCCAGCAGCCAGCGGGAGGATAATGGCAAGTTCTTC,few,TRBJ2-1,TRBD2,TRBV4-1
CASSQGGNRNNSPLHF,TGCGCCAGCAGCCAAGGCGGAAACAGAAATAATTCACCCCTCCACTTT,few,TRBJ1-6,NA,TRBV5-1
CATSRGTARGEQFF,TGTGCCACCAGCAGGGGTACCGCACGGGGTGAGCAGTTCTTC,NA,TRBJ2-1,NA,TRBV15
CASSAGNEQFF,TGTGCCAGCTCCGCCGGCAATGAGCAGTTCTTC,NA,TRBJ2-1,NA,TRBV28
CSVPPGQGAFF,TGCAGCGTTCCGCCGGGACAGGGAGCTTTCTTT,few,TRBJ1-1,TRBD1,TRBV29-1
CASSFGSSGNTIYF,TGTGCCAGCAGTTTCGGGTCTTCTGGAAACACCATATATTTT,few,TRBJ1-3,NA,TRBV12-3/TRBV12-4
CASSSTPGPSSGNTIYF,TGCGCCAGCAGCTCGACTCCGGGACCGAGCTCTGGAAACACCATATATTTT,many,TRBJ1-3,NA,TRBV5-1
CASSRATDTQYF,TGTGCCAGCAGCCGGGCGACAGATACGCAGTATTTT,many,TRBJ2-3,NA,TRBV7-2
CASQRESSYNSPLHF,TGTGCCAGCCAGAGGGAGAGCTCCTATAATTCACCCCTCCACTTT,NA,TRBJ1-6,NA,TRBV18
CASSGLTGGYGYTF,TGTGCCAGCAGCGGCCTGACGGGGGGCTATGGCTACACCTTC,NA,TRBJ1-2,NA,TRBV7-9
CASSLGWGGPMNTEAFF,TGTGCCAGCAGTTTGGGGTGGGGGGGCCCGATGAACACTGAAGCTTTCTTT,few,TRBJ1-1,NA,TRBV7-2
CAIRTRDLGTGELFF,TGTGCCATCAGGACCAGGGATTTAGGCACCGGGGAGCTGTTTTTT,few,TRBJ2-2,NA,TRBV10-3
CASSSRLAGGLKDTQYF,TGTGCCAGCAGCTCGAGACTAGCGGGGGGGCTAAAAGATACGCAGTATTTT,NA,TRBJ2-3,TRBD2,TRBV7-2
CASSQQGNSPLHF,TGTGCCAGCAGCCAACAGGGCAATTCACCCCTCCACTTT,few,TRBJ1-6,NA,TRBV14
CATSRDRPTRGETQYF,TGTGCCACCAGCAGAGATCGGCCCACTAGGGGAGAGACCCAGTACTTC,many,TRBJ2-5,NA,TRBV15
CASSLAGTSGGNEQFF,TGTGCCAGCAGTCTCGCAGGGACTAGCGGGGGGAATGAGCAGTTCTTC,NA,TRBJ2-1,TRBD2,TRBV5-5
CSAPRSTNTEAFF,TGCAGTGCCCCGAGATCTACGAACACTGAAGCTTTCTTT,NA,TRBJ1-1,NA,TRBV20-1
CASSYRPGQGALRSYEQYF,TGTGCCAGCAGTTACCGCCCGGGACAGGGGGCCCTACGCTCCTACGAGCAGTACTTC,NA,TRBJ2-7,TRBD1,TRBV6-5
CAWSVGGDNEQYF,TGTGCCTGGAGTGTTGGGGGGGACAACGAGCAGTACTTC,few,TRBJ2-7,NA,TRBV30
CASSLRSDYEQYF,TGCGCCAGCAGCTTGCGAAGCGACTACGAGCAGTACTTC,many,TRBJ2-7,NA,TRBV5-1
CASSPSGVATGELFF,TGCGCCAGCAGCCCCTCAGGGGTGGCCACCGGGGAGCTGTTTTTT,many,TRBJ2-2,NA,TRBV5-1
CAISSSGQGNYEQYF,TGTGCCATCAGCTCCTCGGGACAGGGAAACTACGAGCAGTACTTC,NA,TRBJ2-7,TRBD1,TRBV10-3
CASSAEGKGTGELFF,TGTGCCAGCAGCGCCGAAGGCAAAGGCACCGGGGAGCTGTTTTTT,few,TRBJ2-2,NA,TRBV12-3/TRBV12-4
CASSQEVSGSSGGRADTQYF,TGCGCCAGCAGCCAAGAGGTGTCGGGGTCTAGCGGGGGAAGGGCAGATACGCAGTATTTT,few,TRBJ2-3,TRBD2,TRBV4-3
CASTRTGVWAEQFF,TGTGCCAGCACGAGGACAGGGGTGTGGGCTGAGCAGTTCTTC,NA,TRBJ2-1,TRBD1,TRBV28